This paragraph reports one TCR beta chain. Antigen specificity is unknown. The sequence runs out 3 residues before the end of the CDR3; the remainder is reconstructed from the germline J gene. Mixed chimerism was transient after nonmyeloablative marrow transplants from related graft donors. The data were taken from a study of Tregs in tolerant kidney transplant recipients. The method was immunoSEQ multiplex PCR; TCRdb's version includes in-frame clones alone and lacks a portion of them. The table lists some 25,000 clones. Findings and caveats of the study: This study did not directly address biological reproducibility.

Between the trimmed V and J ends, which lost 0 bases and 5 bases, there was a span of 8 bases. The germline V gene encodes CDR1 SGHRS and CDR2 YFSETQ. The length of the CDR3 is 13 residues. The chain is built from TRBV5-1 and TRBJ2-5; weak D call: TRBD2 (6 bases). Source: CD4+ T cells from blood (PBMCs), taken 6 months after the transplant. The TCR originated in a human patient who received a combined kidney and bone marrow transplant. Some T cells may be provided by the graft donor. Partial CDR3 DNA: TGCGCCAGCAGCTTGGTTCTAGCGGAGACC. Translation: CASSLVLAET. The whole CDR3 protein reads CASSLVLAETQYF.